Following are 5 T cell receptor beta chains from one sample sequenced in a study of control samples from healthy donors and cancer patients. The data were produced by immunoSEQ multiplex PCR, yet TCRdb's version contains in-frame clones alone and is incomplete. Here the sample spans 160,000 or so clones, approximately 94% being singletons. Sequenced sample: PBMCs. Receptor source: a man between 60 and 70 years old with colorectal cancer.

This chain joins TRBV4-3 and TRBJ2-3, with TRBD2 as a possible D gene (5 bases). The germline gives CDR1 LGHNA, CDR2 YSLEER. Trimming stripped 0 bases from V and 0 bases from J, with 10 bases between. The CDR3 is 16 residues long. Here the CDR3 DNA reads TGCGCCAGCAGCCAAGATAGGAGGTTGAGCACAGATACGCAGTATTTT. This encodes CASSQDRRLSTDTQYF.

This rearrangement joins TRBV7-9 to TRBJ1-2; 10 nucleotides align to TRBD1. This CDR3 has 14 residues. Trimming at V came to 1 base and at J to 5 bases, leaving 1 base not matched to a gene. Germline V gene data show CDR1 as SEHNR and CDR2 as FQNEAQ (reference sequence). The CDR3 protein is CASSLEGQGYGYTF. The CDR3 bases are TGTGCCAGCAGCTTAGAGGGACAGGGGTATGGCTACACCTTC. Full variable domain (rest looked up from reference TRBV7-9 and TRBJ1-2): DTGVSQNPRHKITKRGQNVTFRCDPISEHNRLYWYRQTLGQGPEFLTYFQNEAQLEKSRLLSDRFSAERPKGSFSTLEIQRTEQGDSAMYLCASSLEGQGYGYTFGSGTRLTVV.

The rearrangement joins TRBV7-9 to TRBJ2-1; 10 bases map to TRBD1. From germline, CDR1 is SEHNR and CDR2 FQNEAQ (reference sequence). The CDR3 length is 15 residues. The J segment lost 7 bases and the V segment lost 5 bases, leaving 8 bases of the junction unmatched. As DNA, the CDR3 is TGTGCCAGCAGCCGGGGACAGGGGAAAGAGAATGAGCAGTTCTTC. Its translation is CASSRGQGKENEQFF.

This clone turned up a few times. The chain couples TRBV5-1 to TRBJ1-4, with a possible D match to TRBD1 (5 bases). CDR1 and CDR2 from the germline V gene are SGHRS and YFSETQ. The CDR3 sequence is 16 residues long. The V end lost 4 bases, the J end lost 5 bases, and 18 bases lay between the germline ends. DNA for the CDR3: TGCGCCAGCAGCCTCGAAGGGTGGGGGAGAAATGAAAAACTGTTTTTT. Translated: CASSLEGWGRNEKLFF.

The V and J genes are TRBV6-5 and TRBJ1-2, with 9 bases fitting TRBD1. Germline values: CDR1 MNHEY, CDR2 SVGAGI. The CDR3 consists of 16 residues. V was clipped by 2 bases and J by 11 bases; unmatched bases: 15. The CDR3 here is CASSYATGGVGAGYTF. CDR3 nucleotides: TGTGCCAGCAGTTACGCCACAGGGGGCGTGGGGGCTGGTTACACCTTC.